Listed below are T cell receptor beta chains from one sample, sequenced in a study of vaccination effects on CD4 cells after COVID-19. Their antigens remain unidentified. The assay was immunoSEQ multiplex PCR, and TCRdb's table has in-frame clones only and misses some. The sample carries about 58,000 clones, 60% to 85% recorded once. The starting material was CD4+ T cells from PBMCs cultured without peptide, obtained before COVID-19 vaccination. The source is a human donor who received a COVID-19 vaccine. CDR3s include the opening cysteine and the closing phenylalanine or tryptophan. Each record gives: J gene, D gene, clone size, V gene, CDR3 protein, CDR3 DNA. A D gene is named only where the DNA matches it firmly. Clone size is stated in some rows and not others, as once, few, many or a class when expanded.

j_gene: TRBJ1-5; d_gene: TRBD1; abundance: .; v_gene: TRBV18; CDR3aa: CASSPRRGDRGNQPQHF; CDR3nt: TGTGCCAGCTCACCCCGCCGAGGGGACAGGGGCAATCAGCCCCAGCATTTT
j_gene: TRBJ1-6; d_gene: .; abundance: .; v_gene: TRBV5-1; CDR3aa: CASSLTSEAPLHF; CDR3nt: TGCGCCAGCAGCTTGACTTCTGAGGCACCCCTCCACTTT
j_gene: TRBJ1-5; d_gene: TRBD1; abundance: .; v_gene: TRBV6-1; CDR3aa: CASRANRGHQPQHF; CDR3nt: TGTGCCAGCAGAGCAAACAGGGGGCACCAGCCCCAGCATTTT
j_gene: TRBJ1-5; d_gene: .; abundance: .; v_gene: TRBV5-1; CDR3aa: CASSPDTNQPQHF; CDR3nt: TGCGCCAGCAGCCCCGACACTAATCAGCCCCAGCATTTT
j_gene: TRBJ2-1; d_gene: TRBD1; abundance: .; v_gene: TRBV6-6; CDR3aa: CASSYTGTEDEQFF; CDR3nt: TGTGCCAGCAGTTACACGGGGACAGAGGATGAGCAGTTCTTC
j_gene: TRBJ2-5; d_gene: TRBD1; abundance: .; v_gene: TRBV18; CDR3aa: CASLDREETQYF; CDR3nt: TGTGCCAGCTTAGACAGGGAAGAGACCCAGTACTTC
j_gene: TRBJ2-5; d_gene: TRBD1; abundance: .; v_gene: TRBV4-2; CDR3aa: CASSRDRQETQYF; CDR3nt: TGTGCCAGCAGCCGGGACAGACAAGAGACCCAGTACTTC
j_gene: TRBJ2-5; d_gene: TRBD1; abundance: .; v_gene: TRBV30; CDR3aa: CAWAPGQGLLGTQYF; CDR3nt: TGTGCCTGGGCCCCGGGACAGGGCCTCCTAGGGACCCAGTACTTC
j_gene: TRBJ2-5; d_gene: .; abundance: .; v_gene: TRBV28; CDR3aa: CASSLHSGGQETQYF; CDR3nt: TGTGCCAGCAGTTTACATAGTGGGGGCCAAGAGACCCAGTACTTC
j_gene: TRBJ1-1; d_gene: .; abundance: .; v_gene: TRBV5-6; CDR3aa: CASSLDGPGEVNTEAFF; CDR3nt: TGTGCCAGCAGCTTGGATGGCCCAGGGGAGGTGAACACTGAAGCTTTCTTT
j_gene: TRBJ1-2; d_gene: TRBD1; abundance: .; v_gene: TRBV7-2; CDR3aa: CASSLRGQGHGYTF; CDR3nt: TGTGCCAGCAGCCTCCGGGGACAGGGGCATGGCTACACCTTC
j_gene: TRBJ2-3; d_gene: .; abundance: .; v_gene: TRBV6-1; CDR3aa: CASSEAYGGFTDTQYF; CDR3nt: TGTGCCAGCAGTGAAGCTTATGGGGGATTCACAGATACGCAGTATTTT
j_gene: TRBJ2-1; d_gene: TRBD2; abundance: .; v_gene: TRBV5-1; CDR3aa: CASSLDPGGASEQFF; CDR3nt: TGCGCCAGCAGCTTGGATCCCGGGGGGGCTTCTGAGCAGTTCTTC
j_gene: TRBJ2-3; d_gene: .; abundance: once; v_gene: TRBV5-1; CDR3aa: CASSTTDSTDTQYF; CDR3nt: TGCGCCAGCAGCACAACGGACAGCACAGATACGCAGTATTTT
j_gene: TRBJ2-5; d_gene: .; abundance: .; v_gene: TRBV6-5; CDR3aa: CASKFQGGETQYF; CDR3nt: TGTGCCAGCAAGTTCCAGGGAGGAGAGACCCAGTACTTC
j_gene: TRBJ2-3; d_gene: .; abundance: .; v_gene: TRBV21-1; CDR3aa: CASSKHYRLETDTQYF; CDR3nt: TGTGCCAGCAGCAAGCATTACAGGCTAGAAACAGATACGCAGTATTTT
j_gene: TRBJ2-3; d_gene: .; abundance: .; v_gene: TRBV10-2; CDR3aa: CASSEWGGGTDTQYF; CDR3nt: TGCGCCAGCAGTGAGTGGGGGGGCGGCACAGATACGCAGTATTTT
j_gene: TRBJ1-2; d_gene: .; abundance: .; v_gene: TRBV6-1; CDR3aa: CASSEPRGPLEGYTF; CDR3nt: TGTGCCAGCAGTGAACCCCGGGGGCCTTTGGAGGGCTACACCTTC
j_gene: TRBJ1-2; d_gene: TRBD1; abundance: .; v_gene: TRBV19; CDR3aa: CASSKPGQGVLGGYTF; CDR3nt: TGTGCCAGTAGTAAACCGGGACAGGGTGTCTTGGGTGGCTACACCTTC
j_gene: TRBJ1-2; d_gene: .; abundance: .; v_gene: TRBV12-3/TRBV12-4; CDR3aa: CASSRLRVGYTF; CDR3nt: TGTGCCAGCAGTCGCCTCCGGGTTGGCTACACCTTC
j_gene: TRBJ1-3; d_gene: .; abundance: .; v_gene: TRBV2; CDR3aa: CASSEAIRNTIYF; CDR3nt: TGTGCCAGCAGTGAAGCGATAAGAAACACCATATATTTT
j_gene: TRBJ2-2; d_gene: TRBD1; abundance: .; v_gene: TRBV4-1; CDR3aa: CASSQIQGGSTGELFF; CDR3nt: TGCGCCAGCAGCCAGATACAGGGGGGATCAACCGGGGAGCTGTTTTTT